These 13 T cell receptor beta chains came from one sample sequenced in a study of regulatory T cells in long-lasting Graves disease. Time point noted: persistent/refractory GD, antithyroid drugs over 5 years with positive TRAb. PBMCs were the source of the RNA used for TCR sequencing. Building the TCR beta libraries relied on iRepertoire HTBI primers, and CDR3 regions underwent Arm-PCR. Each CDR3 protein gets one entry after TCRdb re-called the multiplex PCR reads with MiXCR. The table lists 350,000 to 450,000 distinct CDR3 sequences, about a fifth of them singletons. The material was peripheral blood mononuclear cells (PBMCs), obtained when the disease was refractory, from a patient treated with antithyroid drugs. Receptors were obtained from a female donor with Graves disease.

The CDR3 sequence is CASSSGTSGSPYEQYF. CDR3 nucleotides: TGTGCCAGCAGCTCCGGGACTAGCGGGAGCCCCTACGAGCAGTACTTC. The rearrangement joins TRBV7-9 to TRBJ2-7; 14 bases are shared with TRBD2. The V and J ends lost 4 bases and 2 bases, in that order; junction bases with no gene match: 4. This CDR3 contains 16 residues. Germline V gene sequence: CDR1 SEHNR, CDR2 FQNEAQ (reference sequence).

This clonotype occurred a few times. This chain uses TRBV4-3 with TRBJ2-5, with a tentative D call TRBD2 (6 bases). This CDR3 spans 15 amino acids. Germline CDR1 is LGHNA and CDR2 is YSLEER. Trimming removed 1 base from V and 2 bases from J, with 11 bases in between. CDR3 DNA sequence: TGCGCCAGCAGCCAAGTTGGACGGGGGCAAGAGACCCAGTACTTC. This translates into CASSQVGRGQETQYF.

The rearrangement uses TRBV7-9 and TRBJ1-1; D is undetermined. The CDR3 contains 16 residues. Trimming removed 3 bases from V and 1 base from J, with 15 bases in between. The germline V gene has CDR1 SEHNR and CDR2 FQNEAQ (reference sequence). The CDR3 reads CASSFREPTANTEAFF. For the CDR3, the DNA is TGTGCCAGCAGCTTCCGTGAACCAACGGCGAACACTGAAGCTTTCTTT.

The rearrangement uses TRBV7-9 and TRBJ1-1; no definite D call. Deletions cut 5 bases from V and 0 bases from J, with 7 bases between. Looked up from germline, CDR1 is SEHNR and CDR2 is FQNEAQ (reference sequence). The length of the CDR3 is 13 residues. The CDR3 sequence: CASSHPMNTEAFF. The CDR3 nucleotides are TGTGCCAGCAGCCATCCGATGAACACTGAAGCTTTCTTT.

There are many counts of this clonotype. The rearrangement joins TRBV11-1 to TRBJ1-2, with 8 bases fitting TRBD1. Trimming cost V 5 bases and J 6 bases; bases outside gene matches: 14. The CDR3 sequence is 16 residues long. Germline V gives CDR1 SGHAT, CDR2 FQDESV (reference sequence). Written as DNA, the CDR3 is TGTGCCAGCAGCCCAAGGACAGGGATCGAGGCTAATGGCTACACCTTC. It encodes CASSPRTGIEANGYTF.

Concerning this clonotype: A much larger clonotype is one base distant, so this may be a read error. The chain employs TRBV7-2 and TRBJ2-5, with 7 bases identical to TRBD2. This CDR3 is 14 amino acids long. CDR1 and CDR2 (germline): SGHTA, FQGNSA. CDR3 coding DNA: TGTGCCGGCAGCTTTGGGGGGGGGATCGAGACCCAGTACTTC. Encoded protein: CAGSFGGGIETQYF.

CDR3 protein: CASSRPQAYNSPLHF. DNA of the CDR3: TGTGCCAGCAGTCGCCCACAGGCCTATAATTCACCCCTCCACTTT. The chain uses TRBV27 and TRBJ1-6, with D possibly being TRBD1 (5 bases). The CDR3 contains 15 residues. V was clipped by 5 bases and J by 2 bases, with 10 bases between them. Germline V gene lookup returns CDR1 MNHEY and CDR2 SMNVEV (reference sequence).

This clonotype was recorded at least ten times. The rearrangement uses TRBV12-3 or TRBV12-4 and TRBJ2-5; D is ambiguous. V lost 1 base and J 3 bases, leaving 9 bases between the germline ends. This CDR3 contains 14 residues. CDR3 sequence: CASSLGSMEETQYF. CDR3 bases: TGTGCCAGCAGTTTAGGCTCTATGGAAGAGACCCAGTACTTC.

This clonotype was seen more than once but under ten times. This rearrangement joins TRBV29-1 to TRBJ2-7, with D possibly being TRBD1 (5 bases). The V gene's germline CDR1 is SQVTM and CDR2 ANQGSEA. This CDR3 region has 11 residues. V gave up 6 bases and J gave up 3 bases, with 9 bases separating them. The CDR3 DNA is TGCAGCGTCAAACAGGTCTACGAGCAGTACTTC. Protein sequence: CSVKQVYEQYF.

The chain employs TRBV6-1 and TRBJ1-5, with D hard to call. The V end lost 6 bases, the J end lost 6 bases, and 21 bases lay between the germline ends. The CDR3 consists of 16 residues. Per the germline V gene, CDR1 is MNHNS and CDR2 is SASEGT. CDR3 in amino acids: CASSHGESVAGQPQHF. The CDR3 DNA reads TGTGCCAGCAGCCACGGGGAGAGCGTTGCCGGTCAGCCCCAGCATTTT.

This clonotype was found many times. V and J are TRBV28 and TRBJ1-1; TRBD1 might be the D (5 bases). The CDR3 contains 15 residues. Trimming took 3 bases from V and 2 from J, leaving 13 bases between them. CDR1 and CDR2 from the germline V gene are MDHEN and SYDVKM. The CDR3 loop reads CASSLVGAANTEAFF. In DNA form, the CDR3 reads TGTGCCAGCAGTTTGGTAGGGGCCGCAAACACTGAAGCTTTCTTT.

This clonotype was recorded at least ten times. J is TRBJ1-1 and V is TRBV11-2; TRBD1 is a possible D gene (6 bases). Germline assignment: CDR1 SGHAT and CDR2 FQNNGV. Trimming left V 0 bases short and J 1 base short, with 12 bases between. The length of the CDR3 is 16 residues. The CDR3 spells CASSLDMTGTNTEAFF. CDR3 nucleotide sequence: TGTGCCAGCAGCTTAGATATGACAGGCACGAACACTGAAGCTTTCTTT.

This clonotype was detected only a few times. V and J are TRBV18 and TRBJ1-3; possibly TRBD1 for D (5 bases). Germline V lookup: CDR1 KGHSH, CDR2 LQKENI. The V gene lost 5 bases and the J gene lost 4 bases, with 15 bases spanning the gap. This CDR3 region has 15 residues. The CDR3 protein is CASSFGAGSGNTIYF. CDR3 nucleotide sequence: TGTGCCAGCTCATTTGGCGCAGGGTCCGGAAACACCATATATTTT. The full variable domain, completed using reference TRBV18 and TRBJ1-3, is NAGVMQNPRHLVRRRGQEARLRCSPMKGHSHVYWYRQLPEEGLKFMVYLQKENIIDESGMPKERFSAEFPKEGPSILRIQQVVRGDSAAYFCASSFGAGSGNTIYFGEGSWLTVV.